This TCR beta chain emerged from a study of a mutant IDH1 vaccine in newly diagnosed glioma. Background on the study: The first vaccination came 4-6 weeks after radiotherapy alone, or with temozolomide cycles. The earlier regimen, radiotherapy, temozolomide, or both, was most often both. Study-wide results and caveats: The study observed vaccine-induced immune responses in roughly 95% of patients.

TCRdb's table, derived via immunoSEQ multiplex PCR, lists solely in-frame clones and lacks some. This sample carries around 40,000 clones, 70% to 85% of them seen once, and the ten largest clones take around a sixth. About this clone: The antigen is unknown.

The CDR3 has 14 amino acids. V was trimmed by 0 bases and J by 6 bases, leaving 11 bases between them. CDR1 and CDR2 from the germline V gene are LNHDA and SQIVND (reference sequence). The time point: week 47, end of study. A single vaccine dose contained 300 ug of mutant IDH1 20-mer peptide, and topical imiquimod was used with it. This clonotype was sampled from a man between 18 and 35 years old with glioma. Some clones in this sample may be carry-over from other donors' samples. The chain combines TRBV19 with TRBJ1-1; D perhaps matches TRBD1 (5 bases). This material consisted of PBMCs, taken from a glioma patient whose treatment included an IDH1 peptide vaccine. DNA of the CDR3: TGTGCCAGTAGTATAGATCAAATAGGGGCTGAAGCTTTCTTT. Translated, it gives CASSIDQIGAEAFF.